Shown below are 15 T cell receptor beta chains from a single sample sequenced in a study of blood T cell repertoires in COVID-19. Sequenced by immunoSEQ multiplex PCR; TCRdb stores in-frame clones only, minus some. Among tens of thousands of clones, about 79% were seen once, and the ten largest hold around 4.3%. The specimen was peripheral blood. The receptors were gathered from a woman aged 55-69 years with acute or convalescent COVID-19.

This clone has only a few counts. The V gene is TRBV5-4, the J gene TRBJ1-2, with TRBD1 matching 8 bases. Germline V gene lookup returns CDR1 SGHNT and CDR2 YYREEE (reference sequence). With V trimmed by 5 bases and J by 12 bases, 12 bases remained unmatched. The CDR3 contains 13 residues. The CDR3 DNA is TGTGCCAGCAGAGCGGACAGGGCGGCGTCGAACACCTTC. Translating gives CASRADRAASNTF.

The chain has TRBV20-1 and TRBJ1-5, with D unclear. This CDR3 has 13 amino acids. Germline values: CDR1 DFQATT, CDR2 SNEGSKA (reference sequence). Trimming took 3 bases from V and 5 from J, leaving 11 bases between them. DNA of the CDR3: TGCAGTGCTAGTTATGGCCGGGATCAGCCCCAGCATTTT. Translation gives CSASYGRDQPQHF.

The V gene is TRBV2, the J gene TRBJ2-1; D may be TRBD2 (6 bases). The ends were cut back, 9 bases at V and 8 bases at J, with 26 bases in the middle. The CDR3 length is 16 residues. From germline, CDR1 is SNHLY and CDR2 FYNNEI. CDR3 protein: CASGLRTAGPYHEQFF. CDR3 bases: TGTGCCAGTGGACTAAGAACAGCGGGTCCCTATCATGAGCAGTTCTTC.

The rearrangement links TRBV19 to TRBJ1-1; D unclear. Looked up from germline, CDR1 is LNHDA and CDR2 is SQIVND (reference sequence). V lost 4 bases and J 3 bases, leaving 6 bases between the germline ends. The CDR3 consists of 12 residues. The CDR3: CASSTRDTEAFF. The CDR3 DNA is TGTGCCAGTAGTACTCGCGACACTGAAGCTTTCTTT.

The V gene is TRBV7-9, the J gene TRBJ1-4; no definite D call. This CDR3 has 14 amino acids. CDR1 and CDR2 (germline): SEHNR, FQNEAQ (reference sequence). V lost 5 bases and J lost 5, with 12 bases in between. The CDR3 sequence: CASSPRGLNEKLFF. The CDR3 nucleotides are TGTGCCAGCAGCCCCCGGGGTTTAAATGAAAAACTGTTTTTT. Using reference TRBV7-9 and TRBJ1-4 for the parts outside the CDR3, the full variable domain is DTGVSQNPRHKITKRGQNVTFRCDPISEHNRLYWYRQTLGQGPEFLTYFQNEAQLEKSRLLSDRFSAERPKGSFSTLEIQRTEQGDSAMYLCASSPRGLNEKLFFGSGTQLSVL.

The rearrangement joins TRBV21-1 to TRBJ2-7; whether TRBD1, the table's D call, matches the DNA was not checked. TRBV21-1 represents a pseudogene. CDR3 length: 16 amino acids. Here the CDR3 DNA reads TGTGCCAGCAGCAGAGGGGACAGGGGGAGCTCCTACGAGCAGTACTTC. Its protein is CASSRGDRGSSYEQYF.

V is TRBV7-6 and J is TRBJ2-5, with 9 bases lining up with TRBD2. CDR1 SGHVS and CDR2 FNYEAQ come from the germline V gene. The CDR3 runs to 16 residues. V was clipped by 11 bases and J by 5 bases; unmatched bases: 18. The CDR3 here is CAGGPTKAGGLETQYF. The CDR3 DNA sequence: TGTGCCGGAGGGCCGACCAAGGCGGGGGGGTTGGAGACCCAGTACTTC.

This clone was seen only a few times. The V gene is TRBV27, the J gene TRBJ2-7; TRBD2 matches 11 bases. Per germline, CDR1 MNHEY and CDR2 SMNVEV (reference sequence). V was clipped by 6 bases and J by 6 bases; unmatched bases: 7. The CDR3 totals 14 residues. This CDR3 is CASRLSGGAGEQYF. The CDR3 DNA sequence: TGTGCCAGCAGGCTTAGCGGGGGGGCGGGCGAGCAGTACTTC.

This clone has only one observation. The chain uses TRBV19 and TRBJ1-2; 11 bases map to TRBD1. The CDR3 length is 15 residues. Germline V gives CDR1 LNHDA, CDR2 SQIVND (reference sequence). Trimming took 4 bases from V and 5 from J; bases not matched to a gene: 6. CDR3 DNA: TGTGCCAGTAGTACTGGGGACAGGGGGTTGTATGGCTACACCTTC. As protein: CASSTGDRGLYGYTF.

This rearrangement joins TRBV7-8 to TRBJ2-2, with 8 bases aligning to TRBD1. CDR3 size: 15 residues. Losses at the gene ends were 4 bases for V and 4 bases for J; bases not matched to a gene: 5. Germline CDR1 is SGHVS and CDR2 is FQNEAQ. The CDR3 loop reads CASSSRGRGTGELFF. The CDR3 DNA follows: TGTGCCAGCAGCTCCAGGGGGCGGGGCACCGGGGAGCTGTTTTTT.

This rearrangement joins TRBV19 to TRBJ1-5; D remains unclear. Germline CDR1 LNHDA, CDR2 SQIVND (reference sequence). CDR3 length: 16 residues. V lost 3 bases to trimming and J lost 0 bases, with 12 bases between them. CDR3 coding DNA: TGTGCCAGTAGTATCCAGTCAGCAGGTAGCAATCAGCCCCAGCATTTT. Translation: CASSIQSAGSNQPQHF.

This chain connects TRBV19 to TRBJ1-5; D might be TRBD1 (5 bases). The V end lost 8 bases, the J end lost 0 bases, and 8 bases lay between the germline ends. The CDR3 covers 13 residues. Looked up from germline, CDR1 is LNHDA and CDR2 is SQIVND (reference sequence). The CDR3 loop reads CASEDSSNQPQHF. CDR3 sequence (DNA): TGTGCCAGTGAAGACAGTAGCAATCAGCCCCAGCATTTT.

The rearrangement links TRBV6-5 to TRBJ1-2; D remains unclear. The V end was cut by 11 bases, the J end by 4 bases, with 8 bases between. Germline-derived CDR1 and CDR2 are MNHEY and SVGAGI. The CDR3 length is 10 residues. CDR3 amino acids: CALYSYGYTF. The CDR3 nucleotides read TGTGCCCTTTATAGCTATGGCTACACCTTC.

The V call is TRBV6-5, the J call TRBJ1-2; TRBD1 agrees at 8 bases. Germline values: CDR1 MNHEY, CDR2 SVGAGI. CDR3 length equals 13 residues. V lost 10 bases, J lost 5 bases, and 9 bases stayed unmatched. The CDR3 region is CAIRDRTGYGYTF. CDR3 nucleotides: TGTGCCATCCGGGACAGGACGGGGTATGGCTACACCTTC.

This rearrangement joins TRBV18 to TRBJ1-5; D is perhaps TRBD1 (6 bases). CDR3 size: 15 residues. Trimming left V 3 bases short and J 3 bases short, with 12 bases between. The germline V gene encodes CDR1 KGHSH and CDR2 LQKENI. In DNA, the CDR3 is TGTGCCAGCTCACCCTCGACAGGAAACAATCAGCCCCAGCATTTT. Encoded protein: CASSPSTGNNQPQHF.